A selection of T cell receptor beta chains follows, all from one sample in a study of blood T cell repertoires in COVID-19. The table came from immunoSEQ multiplex PCR; TCRdb's copy has only in-frame clones and leaves some out. The sample shows 400,000 to 450,000 clones, approximately 88% of them seen only once. The specimen sequenced was peripheral blood. These receptors were taken from a woman aged 50 to 65 with COVID-19, enrolled during active disease. Each CDR3 is given without its conserved first and last residue.

v_gene,CDR3aa
TRBV2,ASTQGAGGNYNEQF
TRBV4-1,ASRGVQVGGSPLH
TRBV2,ASSAGHAYGYT
TRBV6-6,ASSSTGEQY
TRBV5-6,ASSELQGREQY
TRBV25-1,ASSQQGLETQY
TRBV29-1,SVGVGRGGYT
TRBV29-1,SVERGQNTEAF
TRBV3-1/TRBV3-2,ASSQGGGYT
TRBV12-3/TRBV12-4,ASSSQNQPQH
TRBV30,AWSNGQPPNYGYT
TRBV12-3/TRBV12-4,ASSFLGDYGYT
TRBV6-5,ASSYSPFTDTQY
TRBV14,ASSTTTGGKLF
TRBV19,ASSASRSIIDGYT
TRBV24-1,ATSAPTDYQPQH
TRBV15,ATSRDQNQPQH
TRBV2,ASNRAGGLETNEKLF
TRBV11-3,ASSLVGLGNTIY
TRBV27,ASSLMGREGYT
TRBV5-1,ASSPMGLYEQY
TRBV28,ASSLTGGVRKGYT
TRBV19,ASQRTEKETQY
TRBV12-5,ASGLVGGGSPLH
TRBV23-1,ASRTRTSYEQY
TRBV5-4,ASSFYLDRSLYT
TRBV27,ASSLSTGRETQY
TRBV18,ASSPGATGTSSGGYT
TRBV19,ASSPAGMTGLRQPQH
TRBV7-6,ASSLPGSGANTGELF
TRBV5-4,ASSARTETFYGYT
TRBV29-1,SVVVGNSYEQY
TRBV2,ASRGTGAGNTIY
TRBV27,ASSNQGGIEEQY